This T cell receptor (beta chain) was documented in a study of cytomegalovirus exposure and HLA in healthy donors. Assay used: immunoSEQ multiplex PCR; TCRdb lists only in-frame clones, some missing. The profile shows more than 85,000 clones, 88% of them singletons. CDR3 length: 12 residues. V shed 9 bases, J shed 3 bases, and the junction held 5 bases outside the gene matches. Germline CDR1 and CDR2: SNHLY and FYNNEI. This chain uses TRBV2 with TRBJ2-7; 7 nucleotides align to TRBD1. Input material: PBMCs. The sequence was obtained from a young woman in good health and CMV-seronegative. The CDR3 region is CASRDRFYEQYF. CDR3 DNA: TGTGCCAGTCGGGACAGATTCTACGAGCAGTACTTC.